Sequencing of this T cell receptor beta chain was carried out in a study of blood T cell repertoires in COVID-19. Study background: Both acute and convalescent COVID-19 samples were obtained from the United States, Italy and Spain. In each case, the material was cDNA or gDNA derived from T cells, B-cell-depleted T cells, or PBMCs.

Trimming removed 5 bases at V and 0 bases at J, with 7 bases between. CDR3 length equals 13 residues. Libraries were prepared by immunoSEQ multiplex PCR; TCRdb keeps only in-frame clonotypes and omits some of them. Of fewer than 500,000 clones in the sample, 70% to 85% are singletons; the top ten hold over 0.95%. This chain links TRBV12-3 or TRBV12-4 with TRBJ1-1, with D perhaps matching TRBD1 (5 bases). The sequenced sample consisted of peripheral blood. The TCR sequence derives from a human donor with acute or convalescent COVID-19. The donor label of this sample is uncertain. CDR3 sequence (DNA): TGTGCCAGCAGTCAGGGCCTGAACACTGAAGCTTTCTTT. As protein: CASSQGLNTEAFF.